One T cell receptor beta chain is described in this entry. As yet, its antigen is unknown. The junction had 10 bases not matched to a gene; V was cut back by 3 bases and J by 9 bases. Germline CDR1 SEHNR, CDR2 FQNEAQ (reference sequence). This CDR3 has 14 amino acids. The sample comes from a study of CD8+ T cells in alopecia areata. Study details: Those treated were given oral tofacitinib at 5 to 10 mg twice daily.

Overall study findings and caveats: In lesional scalp, particularly from alopecia totalis/universalis, clonality was higher than in normal scalp. Sharing of TCR sequences between patients (possibly for HLA-related reasons) was less clear than in mice.

Reverse transcription of extracted RNA yielded cDNA, which provided the sequencing template. The table came from immunoSEQ multiplex PCR; TCRdb's copy has only in-frame clones and leaves some out. Among 110,000 to 150,000 clones, approximately 49% were seen once, and the ten largest hold less than 1%. The receptor comes from a human donor with alopecia areata. The chain recombines TRBV7-9 with TRBJ2-5, with 7 bases lining up with TRBD1. The material sequenced was CD4+ T cells sorted from blood, taken at week 0. As DNA, the CDR3 is TGTGCCAGCAGCTTCGTCGACAGGGCCGGGGCCCAGTACTTC. Its translation is CASSFVDRAGAQYF.